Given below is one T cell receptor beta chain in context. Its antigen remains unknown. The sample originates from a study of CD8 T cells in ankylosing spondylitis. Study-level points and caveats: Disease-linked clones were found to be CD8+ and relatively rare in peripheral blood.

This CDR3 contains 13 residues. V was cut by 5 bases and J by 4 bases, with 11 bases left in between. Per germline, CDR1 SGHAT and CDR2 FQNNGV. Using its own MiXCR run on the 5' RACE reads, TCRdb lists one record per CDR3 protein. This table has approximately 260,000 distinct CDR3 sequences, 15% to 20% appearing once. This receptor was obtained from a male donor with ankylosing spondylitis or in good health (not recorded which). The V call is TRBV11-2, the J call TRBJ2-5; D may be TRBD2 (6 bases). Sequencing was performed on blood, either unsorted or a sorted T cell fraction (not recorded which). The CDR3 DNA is TGTGCCAGCAGCCCACCGGAGGGAGAGACCCAGTACTTC. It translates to CASSPPEGETQYF.